The TCR beta chain described here comes from a study of shared clonotypes between healthy human individuals. The germline gives CDR1 MNHNS, CDR2 SASEGT. The CDR3 covers 13 residues. Trimming removed 10 bases from V and 0 bases from J, with 11 bases in between. The authors distributed each subset's genomic DNA evenly over several immunoSEQ plates. The DNA input per sorted-subset replicate PCR was roughly 210 ng, corresponding to 30,000 or so T cell genomes. Method: immunoSEQ multiplex PCR; TCRdb's copy keeps in-frame clones and lacks some. Seen here are about 2.4 million clones, more than 90% observed once, and the top ten hold roughly 0.14%.

The rearrangement joins TRBV6-1 to TRBJ2-3; D is unclear. Material: naive CD4+ T cells sorted from blood. Subset: CD45RA+ positively selected. The receptor was isolated from a man between 18 and 35 years old in good health. In nucleotides, the CDR3 is TGTGCCACCCTGGACCAGAGCACAGATACGCAGTATTTT. Translation gives CATLDQSTDTQYF.